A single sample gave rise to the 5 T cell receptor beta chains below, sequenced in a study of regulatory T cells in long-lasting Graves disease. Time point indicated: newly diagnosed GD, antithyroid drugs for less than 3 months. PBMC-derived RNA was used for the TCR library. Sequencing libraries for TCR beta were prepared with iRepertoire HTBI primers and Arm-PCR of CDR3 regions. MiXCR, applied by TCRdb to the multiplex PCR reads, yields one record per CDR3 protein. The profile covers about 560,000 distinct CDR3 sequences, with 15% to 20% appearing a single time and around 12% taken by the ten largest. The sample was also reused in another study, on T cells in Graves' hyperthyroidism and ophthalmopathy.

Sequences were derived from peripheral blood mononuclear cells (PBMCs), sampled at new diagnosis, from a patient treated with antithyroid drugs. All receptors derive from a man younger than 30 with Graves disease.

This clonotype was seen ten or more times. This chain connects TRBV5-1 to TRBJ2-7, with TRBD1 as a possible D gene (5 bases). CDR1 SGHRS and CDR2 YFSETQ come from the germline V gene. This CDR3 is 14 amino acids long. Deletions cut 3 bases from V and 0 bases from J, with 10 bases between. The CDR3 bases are TGCGCCAGCAGCTGGGGCTCACACTCCTACGAGCAGTACTTC. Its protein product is CASSWGSHSYEQYF.

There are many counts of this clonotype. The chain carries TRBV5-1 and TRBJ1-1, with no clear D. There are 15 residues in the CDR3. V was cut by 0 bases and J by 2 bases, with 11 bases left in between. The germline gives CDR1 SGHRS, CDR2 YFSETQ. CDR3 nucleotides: TGCGCCAGCAGCTTGGTGGGCAGACCAAACACTGAAGCTTTCTTT. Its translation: CASSLVGRPNTEAFF.

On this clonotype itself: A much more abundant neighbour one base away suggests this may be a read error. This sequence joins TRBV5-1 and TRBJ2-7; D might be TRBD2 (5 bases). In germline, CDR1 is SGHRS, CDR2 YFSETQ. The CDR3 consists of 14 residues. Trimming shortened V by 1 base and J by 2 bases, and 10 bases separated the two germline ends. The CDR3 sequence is CASSLRPSPYEQYF. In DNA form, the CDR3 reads TGCGCCAGCAGCTTGCGCCCTAGCCCCTACGAGCAGTACTTC.

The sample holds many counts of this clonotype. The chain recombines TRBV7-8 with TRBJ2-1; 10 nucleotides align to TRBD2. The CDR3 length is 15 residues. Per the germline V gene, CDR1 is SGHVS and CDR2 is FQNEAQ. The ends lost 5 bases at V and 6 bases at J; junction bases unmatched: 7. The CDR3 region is CASSVGSSGSNEQFF. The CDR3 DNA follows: TGTGCCAGCAGCGTAGGCTCTAGCGGGAGCAATGAGCAGTTCTTC.

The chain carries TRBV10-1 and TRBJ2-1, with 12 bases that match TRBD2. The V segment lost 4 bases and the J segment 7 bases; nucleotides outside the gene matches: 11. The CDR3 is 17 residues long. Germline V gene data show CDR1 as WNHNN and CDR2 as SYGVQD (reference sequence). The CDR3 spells CASSGGLAGSAINEQFF. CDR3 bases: TGCGCCAGCAGTGGAGGACTAGCGGGATCGGCGATTAATGAGCAGTTCTTC.